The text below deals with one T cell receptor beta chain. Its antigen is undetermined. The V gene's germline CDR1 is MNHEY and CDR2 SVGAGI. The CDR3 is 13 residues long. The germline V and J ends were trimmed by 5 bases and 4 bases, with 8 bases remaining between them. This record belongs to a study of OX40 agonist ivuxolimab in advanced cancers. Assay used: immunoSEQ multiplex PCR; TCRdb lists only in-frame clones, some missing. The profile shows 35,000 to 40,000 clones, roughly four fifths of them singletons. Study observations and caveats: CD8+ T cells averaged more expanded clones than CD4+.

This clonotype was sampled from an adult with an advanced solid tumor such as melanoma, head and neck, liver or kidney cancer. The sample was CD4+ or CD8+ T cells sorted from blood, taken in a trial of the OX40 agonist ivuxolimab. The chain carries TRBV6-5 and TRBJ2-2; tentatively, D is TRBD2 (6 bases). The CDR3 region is CASSAGFTGELFF. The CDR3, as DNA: TGTGCCAGCAGTGCGGGGTTCACCGGGGAGCTGTTTTTT.